The 30 T cell receptor beta chains in this list originate from one sample, sequenced in a study of CD8 T cells in ankylosing spondylitis. General study findings and limits: Ankylosing spondylitis blood seemed to carry a telltale TCR beta motif made of about 8 highly homologous variants.

Their recognized antigens are unknown. One entry per CDR3 protein, called by TCRdb with MiXCR from the 5' RACE reads. The sample contains fewer than 400,000 distinct CDR3 sequences, roughly 8% of which appear only once. The sequenced sample was blood, either unsorted or a sorted T cell fraction (not recorded which). These receptors were collected from a male donor with ankylosing spondylitis.

The chain combines TRBV28 with TRBJ1-5; weak D call: TRBD1 (5 bases). Germline values: CDR1 MDHEN, CDR2 SYDVKM. This CDR3 contains 15 residues. Trimming took 2 bases from V and 5 from J, leaving 13 bases between them. The CDR3 spells CASSLPRGGDQPQHF. The CDR3 DNA sequence: TGTGCCAGCAGTTTACCCCGCGGGGGAGATCAGCCCCAGCATTTT. Looking up the rest from reference TRBV28 and TRBJ1-5 gives the full variable domain: DVKVTQSSRYLVKRTGEKVFLECVQDMDHENMFWYRQDPGLGLRLIYFSYDVKMKEKGDIPEGYSVSREKKERFSLILESASTNQTSMYLCASSLPRGGDQPQHFGDGTRLSIL.

The sample holds a few counts of this clonotype. The chain has TRBV10-3 and TRBJ2-1, with 7 bases identical to TRBD1. Germline lookup yields CDR1 ENHRY and CDR2 SYGVKD. The CDR3 has 13 amino acids. V trimming: 10 bases; J trimming: 7 bases; junction bases outside the gene matches: 10. Here the CDR3 reads CASRTGTDNEQFF. CDR3 bases: TGTGCCAGTCGCACTGGGACAGATAATGAGCAGTTCTTC.

This sequence joins TRBV7-2 and TRBJ1-4; TRBD1 matches at 7 bases. Trimming at V came to 5 bases and at J to 8 bases, leaving 8 bases not matched to a gene. The CDR3 sequence is 14 residues long. CDR1 and CDR2 from the germline V gene are SGHTA and FQGNSA. The CDR3 DNA reads TGTGCCAGCAGCGAGACAGGGATGAGGGAAAAACTGTTTTTT. Translation: CASSETGMREKLFF.

This clonotype came up many times. The chain combines TRBV20-1 with TRBJ2-7, with 11 nucleotides matching TRBD2. Germline V CDR1 and CDR2: DFQATT, SNEGSKA (reference sequence). The CDR3 length is 15 residues. Trimming took 3 bases from V and 6 from J; bases not matched to a gene: 10. CDR3 in DNA: TGCAGTGCTAGTAGCGGGAGGGCCTCGGGCGTCGAGCAGTACTTC. Protein: CSASSGRASGVEQYF.

J is TRBJ2-5 and V is TRBV24-1, with a weak D call TRBD2 (5 bases). CDR1 is KGHDR and CDR2 is SFDVKD in the germline V gene. The V gene lost 0 bases and the J gene lost 5 bases, with 9 bases spanning the gap. This CDR3 comprises 14 residues. The CDR3 sequence: CATSDLEGWETQYF. The CDR3 bases are TGTGCCACCAGTGATTTGGAGGGTTGGGAGACCCAGTACTTC.

The sample holds a few counts of this clonotype. V is TRBV30 and J is TRBJ2-1; 14 nucleotides line up with TRBD2. Looked up from germline, CDR1 is GTSNPN and CDR2 is SVGIG (reference sequence). V lost 5 bases, J lost 6 bases, and 6 bases stayed unmatched. This CDR3 has 15 amino acids. The CDR3 sequence is CAWEPGTSGSNEQFF. CDR3 nucleotide sequence: TGTGCCTGGGAGCCCGGGACTAGCGGGAGCAATGAGCAGTTCTTC.

V usage is TRBV9 and J usage is TRBJ2-2, with 13 bases aligning to TRBD2. Losses at the gene ends were 4 bases for V and 7 bases for J; bases not matched to a gene: 13. CDR1 SGDLS and CDR2 YYNGEE come from the germline V gene. This CDR3 has 18 amino acids. The CDR3 bases are TGTGCCAGCAGCCCGAGTCTGGGGACTAGCGGGACTGGCGGGGAGCTGTTTTTT. It translates to CASSPSLGTSGTGGELFF.

This clonotype was found many times. The rearrangement uses TRBV3-1 and TRBJ1-5; the D gene is possibly TRBD1 (6 bases). This CDR3 comprises 14 residues. Trimming stripped 3 bases from V and 6 bases from J, with 12 bases between. The germline gives CDR1 LGHDT, CDR2 YNNKEL (reference sequence). CDR3 DNA sequence: TGTGCCAGCAGCCACGGGACATTCAGTCAGCCCCAGCATTTT. It translates to CASSHGTFSQPQHF.

This clonotype was seen a handful of times. The chain couples TRBV30 to TRBJ2-3, with D unresolved. The V and J ends lost 1 base and 4 bases respectively, with 3 bases between them. CDR3 size: 11 residues. CDR1 and CDR2 from the germline V gene are GTSNPN and SVGIG (reference sequence). The CDR3 here is CAWSGADTQYF. In DNA form, the CDR3 reads TGTGCCTGGAGTGGGGCAGATACGCAGTATTTT.

This clonotype was observed a few times. The chain couples TRBV4-1 to TRBJ2-1, with 8 bases aligning to TRBD1. The trim removed 4 bases at V and 4 bases at J, leaving 9 bases unmatched. The germline V gene encodes CDR1 MGHRA and CDR2 YSYEKL. CDR3 length equals 16 residues. CDR3 in amino acids: CASSPQGEVGYNEQFF. For the CDR3, the DNA is TGCGCCAGCAGCCCACAGGGGGAGGTGGGATACAATGAGCAGTTCTTC.

This clonotype turned up a few times. This chain joins TRBV21-1 and TRBJ2-1; TRBD2 is the table's D call, not checked against the DNA. TRBV21-1 is assigned pseudogene status. This CDR3 is 19 amino acids long. In nucleotides, the CDR3 is TGTGCCAGCAGCAAAGAGGTCCCGTATCCGAGCGGGAGTACGAATGAGCAGTTCTTC. Its translation: CASSKEVPYPSGSTNEQFF.

In this sample, this clonotype turned up a few times. The rearrangement uses TRBV5-1 and TRBJ1-1; D remains ambiguous. V was cut by 0 bases and J by 3 bases, with 6 bases left in between. The V gene's germline CDR1 is SGHRS and CDR2 YFSETQ. The CDR3 extends over 13 amino acids. This CDR3 is CASSLGVYTEAFF. Written as DNA, the CDR3 is TGCGCCAGCAGCTTGGGAGTTTACACTGAAGCTTTCTTT. The variable domain in full, with the rest retrieved from reference TRBV5-1 and TRBJ1-1, is KAGVTQTPRYLIKTRGQQVTLSCSPISGHRSVSWYQQTPGQGLQFLFEYFSETQRNKGNFPGRFSGRQFSNSRSEMNVSTLELGDSALYLCASSLGVYTEAFFGQGTRLTVV.

This clonotype turned up a few times. V and J are TRBV5-4 and TRBJ2-1; 10 bases match TRBD2. This CDR3 is 17 amino acids long. Losses at the gene ends were 4 bases for V and 2 bases for J; bases not matched to a gene: 9. CDR1 and CDR2 from the germline V gene are SGHNT and YYREEE (reference sequence). CDR3 DNA: TGTGCCAGCAGCCCGGCCCTAGCGGGAGTAGCCTACAATGAGCAGTTCTTC. It yields the protein CASSPALAGVAYNEQFF.

This clonotype was detected only a few times. J is TRBJ2-1 and V is TRBV6-1, with D perhaps TRBD1 (5 bases). The V end was cut by 2 bases, the J end by 10 bases, with 6 bases between. The length of the CDR3 is 11 residues. The germline gives CDR1 MNHNS, CDR2 SASEGT. CDR3 sequence (DNA): TGTGCCAGCAGTGAAAGGACAGAGCAGTTCTTC. Protein: CASSERTEQFF.

The chain carries TRBV15 and TRBJ2-7; D gene uncertain. Germline V gives CDR1 LNHNV, CDR2 YYDKDF (reference sequence). V lost 0 bases to trimming and J lost 1 base, with 4 bases between them. This CDR3 comprises 13 residues. DNA for the CDR3: TGTGCCACCAGCAGAGATCGATCCTACGAGCAGTACTTC. Its protein is CATSRDRSYEQYF. Supplemented by reference TRBV15 and TRBJ2-7, the full variable domain reads DAMVIQNPRYQVTQFGKPVTLSCSQTLNHNVMYWYQQKSSQAPKLLFHYYDKDFNNEADTPDNFQSRRPNTSFCFLDIRSPGLGDTAMYLCATSRDRSYEQYFGPGTRLTVT.

This chain uses TRBV4-3 with TRBJ1-5; D call uncertain. CDR1 LGHNA and CDR2 YSLEER come from the germline V gene. V lost 3 bases, J lost 6 bases, and 12 bases lay in between. CDR3 size: 14 residues. The CDR3 is CASSQGRTLQPQHF. The CDR3 DNA reads as TGCGCCAGCAGCCAGGGCCGGACGCTTCAGCCCCAGCATTTT.

This clonotype was detected ten times or more. The chain employs TRBV10-3 and TRBJ2-7; 14 nucleotides match TRBD2. Germline loops: CDR1 ENHRY, CDR2 SYGVKD. There are 19 residues in the CDR3. The ends lost 3 bases at V and 1 base at J; junction bases unmatched: 11. CDR3 sequence: CAISDPTGTSGRGSYEQYF. In DNA form, the CDR3 reads TGTGCCATCAGTGATCCGACCGGGACTAGCGGGAGAGGGTCCTACGAGCAGTACTTC.

This clonotype was counted ten times or more. V and J are TRBV25-1 and TRBJ2-1; D possibly corresponds to TRBD2 (5 bases). V lost 3 bases to trimming and J lost 10 bases, with 7 bases between them. The CDR3 extends over 11 amino acids. Germline loops: CDR1 MGHDK, CDR2 SYGVNS. CDR3 sequence (DNA): TGTGCCAGCAGTGAGGGGAGCGAGCAGTTCTTC. Its translation: CASSEGSEQFF.

The chain employs TRBV9 and TRBJ2-6; the D is unclear. From germline, CDR1 is SGDLS and CDR2 YYNGEE. Trimming left V 3 bases short and J 4 bases short, with 11 bases between. This CDR3 spans 15 amino acids. The CDR3 DNA is TGTGCCAGCAGCGCCGCACCGGGCGGGGCCAACGTCCTGACTTTC. It is translated as CASSAAPGGANVLTF.

This clonotype showed up just a few times. The chain is built from TRBV5-1 and TRBJ2-7; the match to TRBD2 covers 10 bases. The length of the CDR3 is 14 residues. V trimming: 5 bases; J trimming: 5 bases; junction bases outside the gene matches: 7. The germline V gene has CDR1 SGHRS and CDR2 YFSETQ. The CDR3 DNA reads TGCGCCAGCAGGAGCGGGAGGGCCAACGACGAGCAGTACTTC. Translated, it gives CASRSGRANDEQYF. The whole variable domain, filled in from reference TRBV5-1 and TRBJ2-7, reads KAGVTQTPRYLIKTRGQQVTLSCSPISGHRSVSWYQQTPGQGLQFLFEYFSETQRNKGNFPGRFSGRQFSNSRSEMNVSTLELGDSALYLCASRSGRANDEQYFGPGTRLTVT.

There are a few counts of this clonotype. Here the CDR3 DNA reads TGTGCCAGCAGTTTATCGACTGCAGGGGGGCGCGAAGCTTTCTTT. Translated: CASSLSTAGGREAFF. This sequence joins TRBV27 and TRBJ1-1; TRBD1 aligns across 7 bases. The CDR3 extends over 15 amino acids. V trimming: 0 bases; J trimming: 8 bases; junction bases outside the gene matches: 9. Germline assignment: CDR1 MNHEY and CDR2 SMNVEV (reference sequence).

This clonotype came up many times. The chain has TRBV12-3 or TRBV12-4 and TRBJ1-5; no definite D call. The CDR3 contains 12 residues. V was clipped by 5 bases and J by 4 bases, with 6 bases between them. CDR3 coding DNA: TGTGCCAGCAGTATCCAAAATCAGCCCCAGCATTTT. Its protein product is CASSIQNQPQHF.

This clonotype was observed at least ten times. The V gene is TRBV9, the J gene TRBJ1-5; TRBD1 might be the D (5 bases). Germline values: CDR1 SGDLS, CDR2 YYNGEE. The V end was cut by 0 bases, the J end by 7 bases, with 11 bases between. This CDR3 has 14 residues. The CDR3: CASSVAGSGQPQHF. CDR3 coding DNA: TGTGCCAGCAGCGTAGCAGGGTCGGGCCAGCCCCAGCATTTT.

This clonotype occurred a few times. J is TRBJ2-7 and V is TRBV11-1, with no clear D. The V end lost 5 bases, the J end lost 4 bases, and 9 bases lay between the germline ends. CDR1 SGHAT and CDR2 FQDESV come from the germline V gene (reference sequence). This CDR3 comprises 12 residues. The CDR3 loop is CASSGRSYEQYF. CDR3 in DNA: TGTGCCAGCAGCGGCAGGAGTTACGAGCAGTACTTC.

This clonotype was observed a few times. The V gene is TRBV7-9, the J gene TRBJ2-6, with D possibly being TRBD1 (6 bases). This CDR3 region has 15 residues. Germline V gene lookup returns CDR1 SEHNR and CDR2 FQNEAQ (reference sequence). The V and J ends lost 2 bases and 4 bases respectively, with 9 bases between them. Written as DNA, the CDR3 is TGTGCCAGCAGCTTACAGGGGACCGGGGCCAACGTCCTGACTTTC. Protein sequence: CASSLQGTGANVLTF.

In its sample, this clonotype was seen once. Possible read error: a much larger clone is one base away. The gene calls are TRBV6-1 and TRBJ2-1; perhaps TRBD2 as D (6 bases). The CDR3 contains 14 residues. The V gene's germline CDR1 is MNHNS and CDR2 SASEGT. As DNA, the CDR3 is TGTGTCAGCAGTGAAGGAGGGAGCAACAATGAGCAGTTCTTC. It yields the protein CVSSEGGSNNEQFF.

This clonotype came up once. The V gene is TRBV5-1, the J gene TRBJ2-1, with 7 bases aligning to TRBD2. Germline loops: CDR1 SGHRS, CDR2 YFSETQ. The CDR3 contains 16 residues. Trimming at V came to 5 bases and at J to 4 bases, leaving 12 bases not matched to a gene. The CDR3: CASSYKRASGYNEQFF. Here the CDR3 DNA reads TGCGCCAGCAGTTACAAGCGGGCTAGCGGTTACAATGAGCAGTTCTTC.

This clonotype came up many times. The chain is built from TRBV4-1 and TRBJ2-7, with 10 bases fitting TRBD2. The CDR3 spans 15 residues. Germline CDR1 and CDR2: MGHRA and YSYEKL. V lost 2 bases, J lost 7 bases, and 8 bases stayed unmatched. CDR3 DNA: TGCGCCAGCAGCCAACAGCTAGCGGGAGTGGAAGAGCAGTACTTC. Protein sequence: CASSQQLAGVEEQYF.

In its sample, this clonotype was seen a few times. The chain combines TRBV9 with TRBJ2-7; 9 bases are shared with TRBD1. The CDR3 sequence is 13 residues long. Germline V gene data show CDR1 as SGDLS and CDR2 as YYNGEE. V shed 4 bases and J 6 bases; nucleotides not matched to a gene: 5. The CDR3 region is CASSPRGQGEQYF. CDR3 sequence (DNA): TGTGCCAGCAGCCCTCGGGGACAGGGCGAGCAGTACTTC.

In its sample, this clonotype was seen a few times. This chain connects TRBV5-1 to TRBJ2-1; D gene uncertain. Germline values: CDR1 SGHRS, CDR2 YFSETQ. The V and J ends lost 2 bases and 6 bases respectively, with 6 bases between them. CDR3 size: 12 residues. This CDR3 is CASSFSPNEQFF. DNA for the CDR3: TGCGCCAGCAGCTTTTCCCCCAATGAGCAGTTCTTC.